The 30 T cell receptor beta chains reported below all come from one sample, sequenced in a study of blood T cell repertoires in COVID-19. Assay used: immunoSEQ multiplex PCR; TCRdb lists only in-frame clones, some missing. The table records around 200,000 clones, roughly 82% of them present only once. Input material: PBMCs or T cells enriched from blood (not recorded which). The origin of the receptors is a man aged 35 to 55 with acute COVID-19.

The chain employs TRBV9 and TRBJ1-2, with 9 bases fitting TRBD1. Germline V CDR1 and CDR2: SGDLS, YYNGEE. This CDR3 contains 16 residues. The junction had 11 bases not matched to a gene; V was cut back by 4 bases and J by 4 bases. The CDR3 sequence is CASSPRMGQGLYGYTF. CDR3 DNA: TGTGCCAGCAGCCCACGAATGGGACAGGGACTCTATGGCTACACCTTC.

V is TRBV6-5 and J is TRBJ2-1, with 8 bases fitting TRBD2. V lost 6 bases, J lost 7 bases, and 11 bases stayed unmatched. Germline CDR1 reads MNHEY; CDR2 reads SVGAGI. The CDR3 consists of 15 residues. DNA of the CDR3: TGTGCCAGCAGCTACAGCGGGGGATCCCAGAATGAGCAGTTCTTC. This translates into CASSYSGGSQNEQFF.

The genes are TRBV27 and TRBJ2-1; 8 bases fit TRBD2. The trim removed 5 bases at V and 8 bases at J, leaving 14 bases unmatched. Per germline, CDR1 MNHEY and CDR2 SMNVEV (reference sequence). This CDR3 contains 16 residues. The CDR3 here is CASSETGTSSVDEQFF. In DNA form, the CDR3 reads TGTGCCAGCAGTGAGACCGGGACTAGTTCAGTCGATGAGCAGTTCTTC.

The chain links TRBV25-1 to TRBJ2-3; D is possibly TRBD1 (6 bases). The CDR3 spans 16 residues. Trimming took 3 bases from V and 5 from J, leaving 18 bases between them. From germline, CDR1 is MGHDK and CDR2 SYGVNS. The CDR3 here is CASSDSTGSGVDTQYF. The DNA of the CDR3 is TGTGCCAGCAGTGATTCGACAGGTTCCGGGGTAGATACGCAGTATTTT. Complete variable domain (other parts from reference TRBV25-1 and TRBJ2-3): EADIYQTPRYLVIGTGKKITLECSQTMGHDKMYWYQQDPGMELHLIHYSYGVNSTEKGDLSSESTVSRIRTEHFPLTLESARPSHTSQYLCASSDSTGSGVDTQYFGPGTRLTVL.

The rearrangement links TRBV7-2 to TRBJ2-1, with D perhaps TRBD1 (6 bases). V was pared by 5 bases and J by 4 bases, with 15 bases between. The CDR3 consists of 15 residues. CDR1 and CDR2 (germline): SGHTA, FQGNSA. CDR3 sequence (DNA): TGTGCCAGCAGCCCGATGGGGGCGAAGTACAATGAGCAGTTCTTC. Translation gives CASSPMGAKYNEQFF.

The chain couples TRBV19 to TRBJ1-1; D perhaps matches TRBD1 (6 bases). This CDR3 contains 15 residues. Germline V gene data show CDR1 as LNHDA and CDR2 as SQIVND (reference sequence). Trimming stripped 5 bases from V and 0 bases from J, with 13 bases between. This CDR3 reads CASSLAGQMNTEAFF. CDR3 sequence (DNA): TGTGCCAGTAGTCTTGCCGGACAGATGAACACTGAAGCTTTCTTT.

Written as DNA, the CDR3 is TGTGCCAGCAGTTACGGTCTAGCGGGAGACACCGGGGAGCTGTTTTTT. Translating it yields CASSYGLAGDTGELFF. V gene TRBV6-5 combines with J gene TRBJ2-2; 10 bases are a match to TRBD2. The CDR3 is made up of 16 amino acids. CDR1 is MNHEY, CDR2 SVGAGI, per germline. The trim removed 2 bases at V and 3 bases at J, leaving 3 bases unmatched.

This chain joins TRBV7-9 and TRBJ1-5; D is perhaps TRBD1 (5 bases). The ends were cut back, 2 bases at V and 1 base at J, with 12 bases in the middle. This CDR3 contains 16 residues. Germline V gene sequence: CDR1 SEHNR, CDR2 FQNEAQ (reference sequence). The CDR3 here is CASSLQAGESNQPQHF. In DNA form, the CDR3 reads TGTGCCAGCAGCTTACAGGCGGGGGAGAGCAATCAGCCCCAGCATTTT.

This clone has only a few counts. The chain joins TRBV7-3 to TRBJ2-1, with 12 positions matching TRBD2. The CDR3 extends over 14 amino acids. J lost 7 bases, V lost 4 bases, and 2 bases had no gene match. Germline lookup yields CDR1 SGHTA and CDR2 FQGTGA. For the CDR3, the DNA is TGTGCCAGCAGCTCGACTAGCGGGAGTAATGAGCAGTTCTTC. The encoded protein is CASSSTSGSNEQFF.

CDR3 DNA sequence: TGTGCCATCAGTGGGCAGGGCCGCGAATCTAACTATGGCTACACCTTC. Translation: CAISGQGRESNYGYTF. The V and J genes are TRBV10-3 and TRBJ1-2; tentatively, D is TRBD1 (5 bases). With 4 bases removed from V and 0 bases from J, the gap between germline ends came to 15 bases. CDR1 ENHRY and CDR2 SYGVKD come from the germline V gene. There are 16 residues in the CDR3.

This clone was observed a few times. This chain joins TRBV13 and TRBJ1-4; TRBD1 is a possible D gene (6 bases). Germline V gene data show CDR1 as PRHDT and CDR2 as FYEKMQ (reference sequence). CDR3 length: 13 residues. V was trimmed by 0 bases and J by 8 bases, leaving 7 bases between them. The CDR3, as DNA: TGTGCCAGCAGCTTAGGCAGGGGCGAAAAACTGTTTTTT. This translates into CASSLGRGEKLFF.

The J gene is TRBJ1-2, the V gene TRBV3-1 (or the pseudogene TRBV3-2); D call uncertain. Per the germline V gene, CDR1 is LGHDT and CDR2 is YNNKEL (reference sequence). Trimming pared 6 bases from V and 6 bases from J, leaving 14 bases between. The CDR3 totals 13 residues. As DNA, the CDR3 is TGTGCCAGCAGAGCAACAGCTAGCCATGGCTACACCTTC. It codes for CASRATASHGYTF.

The V and J genes are TRBV25-1 and TRBJ2-2; possibly TRBD2 for D (5 bases). The ends were cut back, 3 bases at V and 2 bases at J, with 13 bases in the middle. Germline CDR1 MGHDK, CDR2 SYGVNS. This CDR3 region has 16 residues. CDR3 protein: CASSDVASPNTGELFF. CDR3 in DNA: TGTGCCAGCAGTGATGTAGCTAGCCCTAACACCGGGGAGCTGTTTTTT.

V and J are TRBV7-6 and TRBJ1-1; D possibly corresponds to TRBD1 (6 bases). With 5 bases removed from V and 5 bases from J, the gap between germline ends came to 18 bases. Germline-derived CDR1 and CDR2 are SGHVS and FNYEAQ. This CDR3 is 15 amino acids long. The CDR3 protein is CASSLQGGGYTEAFF. DNA for the CDR3: TGTGCCAGCAGCCTCCAAGGGGGGGGATATACTGAAGCTTTCTTT. Supplemented by reference TRBV7-6 and TRBJ1-1, the full variable domain reads GAGVSQSPRYKVTKRGQDVALRCDPISGHVSLYWYRQALGQGPEFLTYFNYEAQQDKSGLPNDRFSAERPEGSISTLTIQRTEQRDSAMYRCASSLQGGGYTEAFFGQGTRLTVV.

The CDR3 is CASSAQGYTEAFF. The CDR3 DNA follows: TGTGCCAGCAGCGCGCAGGGGTACACTGAAGCTTTCTTT. The J gene is TRBJ1-1, the V gene TRBV7-2; D perhaps matches TRBD1 (6 bases). V shed 5 bases and J shed 3 bases, with 10 bases lying between them. Germline V CDR1 and CDR2: SGHTA, FQGNSA. This CDR3 has 13 residues. Supplemented by reference TRBV7-2 and TRBJ1-1, the full variable domain reads GAGVSQSPSNKVTEKGKDVELRCDPISGHTALYWYRQSLGQGLEFLIYFQGNSAPDKSGLPSDRFSAERTGGSVSTLTIQRTQQEDSAVYLCASSAQGYTEAFFGQGTRLTVV.

The rearrangement joins TRBV13 to TRBJ2-3; D call uncertain. The CDR3 runs to 14 residues. V was pared by 1 base and J by 6 bases, with 11 bases between. Per the germline V gene, CDR1 is PRHDT and CDR2 is FYEKMQ (reference sequence). The CDR3 loop reads CASSLVLLPDTQYF. The CDR3 nucleotides read TGTGCCAGCAGCTTAGTTCTCCTCCCCGATACGCAGTATTTT.

The chain recombines TRBV28 with TRBJ2-7, with 9 bases that match TRBD2. V was clipped by 5 bases and J by 7 bases; unmatched bases: 9. This CDR3 comprises 14 residues. Per the germline V gene, CDR1 is MDHEN and CDR2 is SYDVKM. CDR3 loop: CASSPRGSGREQYF. The CDR3 bases are TGTGCCAGCAGTCCAAGGGGGAGCGGGAGGGAGCAGTACTTC.

This CDR3 is CASSPGTGFEKLFF. The CDR3 region has the DNA TGTGCCAGCAGCCCAGGGACAGGTTTTGAAAAACTGTTTTTT. This chain connects TRBV7-9 to TRBJ1-4; 8 bases agree with TRBD1. Germline V gene sequence: CDR1 SEHNR, CDR2 FQNEAQ (reference sequence). The CDR3 has 14 amino acids. Losses at the gene ends were 5 bases for V and 7 bases for J; bases not matched to a gene: 6.

The chain couples TRBV4-2 to TRBJ1-3; D call uncertain. Germline assignment: CDR1 LGHNA and CDR2 YNFKEQ. The CDR3 spans 15 residues. V lost 4 bases to trimming and J lost 0 bases, with 10 bases between them. CDR3 sequence (DNA): TGTGCCAGCAGCCGGGCGAGGGACTCTGGAAACACCATATATTTT. The encoded protein is CASSRARDSGNTIYF.

The gene calls are TRBV20-1 and TRBJ2-3, with a possible D match to TRBD2 (6 bases). The V end lost 3 bases, the J end lost 4 bases, and 17 bases lay between the germline ends. CDR1 is DFQATT, CDR2 SNEGSKA, per germline (reference sequence). This CDR3 is built from 15 residues. The CDR3 DNA reads TGCAGTGCTAGTGGAGGGGACTCCAACGCAGATACGCAGTATTTT. It specifies CSASGGDSNADTQYF.

The chain is built from TRBV29-1 and TRBJ2-3, with D maybe TRBD1 (5 bases). Trimming took off 6 bases at V and 2 bases at J, with 21 bases between the two ends. The CDR3 is 16 residues long. Germline V lookup: CDR1 SQVTM, CDR2 ANQGSEA. The CDR3 is CSVEIRTGRYTDTQYF. DNA of the CDR3: TGCAGCGTAGAGATTAGAACAGGAAGGTACACAGATACGCAGTATTTT.

The chain has TRBV2 and TRBJ2-1; 10 bases map to TRBD2. From germline, CDR1 is SNHLY and CDR2 FYNNEI. The trim removed 2 bases at V and 4 bases at J, leaving 2 bases unmatched. The CDR3 consists of 15 residues. CDR3: CASSERSGRYNEQFF. The CDR3 DNA reads TGTGCCAGCAGTGAACGTAGCGGGAGGTACAATGAGCAGTTCTTC.

Remarks on this clone: Other nucleotide sequences from this sample produce the same CDR3. The CDR3 is CASSSTTLTGANQPQHF. Here the CDR3 DNA reads TGTGCCAGCAGTTCCACAACCCTCACAGGGGCTAATCAGCCCCAGCATTTT. The V call is TRBV27, the J call TRBJ1-5; 7 bases are a match to TRBD1. Germline-derived CDR1 and CDR2 are MNHEY and SMNVEV (reference sequence). V gave up 4 bases and J gave up 4 bases; unmatched junction bases: 13. The CDR3 is 17 residues long.

The rearrangement links TRBV27 to TRBJ1-4, with D possibly matching TRBD1 (5 bases). The V end was cut by 3 bases, the J end by 8 bases, with 16 bases between. The CDR3 length is 15 residues. From germline, CDR1 is MNHEY and CDR2 SMNVEV (reference sequence). As DNA, the CDR3 is TGTGCCAGCAGTTTGACAGCTGGGCTTGGGGAAAAACTGTTTTTT. Amino acid sequence: CASSLTAGLGEKLFF. The full variable domain, in which reference TRBV27 and TRBJ1-4 provide the parts outside the CDR3, is EAQVTQNPRYLITVTGKKLTVTCSQNMNHEYMSWYRQDPGLGLRQIYYSMNVEVTDKGDVPEGYKVSRKEKRNFPLILESPSPNQTSLYFCASSLTAGLGEKLFFGSGTQLSVL.

V usage is TRBV27 and J usage is TRBJ1-5; TRBD1 might be the D (6 bases). The germline V gene encodes CDR1 MNHEY and CDR2 SMNVEV (reference sequence). The CDR3 is 15 residues long. V gave up 3 bases and J gave up 5 bases, with 14 bases separating them. The CDR3 DNA sequence: TGTGCCAGCAGTTTCGGGGGGCTGGGCGATCAGCCCCAGCATTTT. Translated: CASSFGGLGDQPQHF.

This sequence joins TRBV24-1 and TRBJ1-2; 7 bases are shared with TRBD1. Per the germline V gene, CDR1 is KGHDR and CDR2 is SFDVKD. V lost 3 bases to trimming and J lost 2 bases; unmatched junction nucleotides: 8. The CDR3 runs to 16 residues. The chain's CDR3 is CATSDTQQGRNYGYTF. As DNA, the CDR3 is TGTGCCACCAGTGATACCCAACAGGGGCGGAACTATGGCTACACCTTC.

The chain employs TRBV7-8 and TRBJ2-7, with 11 nucleotides matching TRBD2. Germline lookup yields CDR1 SGHVS and CDR2 FQNEAQ. Trimming cost V 5 bases and J 9 bases; bases outside gene matches: 12. This CDR3 is 15 amino acids long. CDR3 in amino acids: CASSRSSGGQDGQYF. In nucleotides, the CDR3 is TGTGCCAGCAGCCGATCTAGCGGGGGGCAGGATGGGCAGTACTTC. The entire variable domain, with the rest obtained from reference TRBV7-8 and TRBJ2-7, is as follows: GAGVSQSPRYKVAKRGQDVALRCDPISGHVSLFWYQQALGQGPEFLTYFQNEAQLDKSGLPSDRFFAERPEGSVSTLKIQRTQQEDSAVYLCASSRSSGGQDGQYFGPGTRLTVT.

This clone was recorded only once. The V call is TRBV7-3, the J call TRBJ2-5; 11 bases agree with TRBD2. V was clipped by 4 bases and J by 3 bases; unmatched bases: 4. Looked up from germline, CDR1 is SGHTA and CDR2 is FQGTGA. This CDR3 has 15 amino acids. The CDR3 coding sequence is TGTGCCAGCAGCTCGATGACTAGCGGGAAAGAGACCCAGTACTTC. This sequence encodes CASSSMTSGKETQYF.

The chain uses TRBV5-1 and TRBJ2-7; D is unresolved. The germline V gene has CDR1 SGHRS and CDR2 YFSETQ. The ends were cut back, 1 base at V and 2 bases at J, with 7 bases in the middle. The CDR3 loop spans 13 amino acids. In nucleotides, the CDR3 is TGCGCCAGCAGCTTGACATCTCCCTACGAGCAGTACTTC. Translated: CASSLTSPYEQYF.

V is TRBV6-2 or TRBV6-3 and J is TRBJ2-1; 8 nucleotides agree with TRBD2. Unmatched junction bases numbered 3, after V lost 2 bases and J lost 9 bases. Germline CDR1 is MNHEY and CDR2 is SVGEGT. The CDR3 covers 13 residues. In nucleotides, the CDR3 is TGTGCCAGCAGTTACCGACTAGCGTTTGAGCAGTTCTTC. The encoded protein is CASSYRLAFEQFF.